This TCR beta chain stems from a study of blood T cell repertoires in COVID-19. For the study at large: Researchers got acute and convalescent COVID-19 samples from the United States, Italy and Spain.

In the original analysis: Cell counts per sample came from amplifying reference gene primers. Clones were read by immunoSEQ multiplex PCR, and TCRdb kept only the in-frame ones, dropping some. V and J calls and clone size are copied from that table; D and trimming were computed from the DNA. The sample comprises 98,000 or so clones, about 86% of which are singletons, and 13% rests with the top ten. The CDR3 extends over 13 amino acids. Germline V lookup: CDR1 SNHLY, CDR2 FYNNEI. Trimming cost V 5 bases and J 12 bases; bases outside gene matches: 10. This clone occurred once. The sequence derives from a woman aged 60 to 75 in a cohort sampled during active or convalescent COVID-19. The chain combines TRBV2 with TRBJ2-4, with TRBD1 matching 7 bases. Input material: peripheral blood. The CDR3 region has the DNA TGTGCCAGCAGTCTAGAACAGGGGAGATCTCAGTACTTC. It is translated as CASSLEQGRSQYF.